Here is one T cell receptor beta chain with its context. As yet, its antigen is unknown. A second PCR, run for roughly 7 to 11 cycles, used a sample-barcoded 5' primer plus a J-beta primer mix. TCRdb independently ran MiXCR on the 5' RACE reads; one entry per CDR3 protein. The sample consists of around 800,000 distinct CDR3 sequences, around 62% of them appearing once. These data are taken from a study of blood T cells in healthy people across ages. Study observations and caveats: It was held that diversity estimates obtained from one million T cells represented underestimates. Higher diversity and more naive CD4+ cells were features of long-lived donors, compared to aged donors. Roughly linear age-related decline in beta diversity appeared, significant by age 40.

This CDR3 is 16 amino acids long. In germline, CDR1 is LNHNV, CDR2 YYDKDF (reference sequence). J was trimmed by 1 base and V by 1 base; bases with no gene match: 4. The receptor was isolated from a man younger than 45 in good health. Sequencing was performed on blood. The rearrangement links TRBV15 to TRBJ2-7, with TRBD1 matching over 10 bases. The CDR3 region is CATSRAPGQGSYEQYF. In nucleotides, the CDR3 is TGTGCCACCAGCAGAGCACCGGGACAGGGGTCCTACGAGCAGTACTTC.